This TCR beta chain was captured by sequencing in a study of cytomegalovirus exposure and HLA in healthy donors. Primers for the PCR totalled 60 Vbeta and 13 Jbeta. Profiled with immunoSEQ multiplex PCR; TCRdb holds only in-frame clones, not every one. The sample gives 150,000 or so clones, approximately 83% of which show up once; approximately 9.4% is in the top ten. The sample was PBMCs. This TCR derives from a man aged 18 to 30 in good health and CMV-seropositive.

CDR3 DNA: TGTGCCACGGGGGGTGCCTACAATGAGCAGTTCTTC. It yields the protein CATGGAYNEQFF. V gene TRBV6-5 combines with J gene TRBJ2-1; 7 nucleotides match TRBD2. This CDR3 is built from 12 residues. Looked up from germline, CDR1 is MNHEY and CDR2 is SVGAGI. V lost 10 bases to trimming and J lost 2 bases; unmatched junction nucleotides: 2.